The next 3 T cell receptor beta chains were all read from a single sample in a study of Ad26.COV2.S vaccination and SARS-CoV-2 variants. Treatment indicated: over 15 received Ad26.COV2.S at low or high dose, single or two shots; roughly five received placebo; per-sample allocation not given. Specimens were obtained on day 63 following the first vaccine or placebo injection. Sequencing used immunoSEQ multiplex PCR; TCRdb keeps in-frame clones, though not all of them. This sample has 300,000 to 350,000 clones; 86% occur once, and the top ten carry around 10%. Sequencing was performed on peripheral blood, taken in a trial of Ad26.COV2.S vaccine versus placebo. The receptors derive from a person between 18 and 60 years old who received the Ad26.COV2.S COVID-19 vaccine or a placebo.

The gene calls are TRBV6-5 and TRBJ2-3; D remains ambiguous. V was cut by 0 bases and J by 0 bases, with 10 bases left in between. Germline CDR1 MNHEY, CDR2 SVGAGI. The CDR3 runs to 16 residues. The CDR3 sequence is CASSYSMGGSTDTQYF. The CDR3 region has the DNA TGTGCCAGCAGTTACTCGATGGGCGGTAGCACAGATACGCAGTATTTT.

The chain has TRBV19 and TRBJ2-5; D gene ambiguous. The length of the CDR3 is 14 residues. The V and J ends lost 3 bases and 1 base respectively, with 9 bases between them. The germline gives CDR1 LNHDA, CDR2 SQIVND (reference sequence). The CDR3 here is CASSMMSLQETQYF. The CDR3 coding sequence is TGTGCCAGTAGTATGATGAGCCTCCAAGAGACCCAGTACTTC.

The chain combines TRBV19 with TRBJ1-3, with D possibly being TRBD1 (6 bases). The CDR3 is 16 residues long. Germline V gene data show CDR1 as LNHDA and CDR2 as SQIVND (reference sequence). V lost 6 bases and J 1 base, leaving 16 bases between the germline ends. In DNA, the CDR3 is TGTGCCAGTAGCCGAGGGGGGACATTATCTGGAAACACCATATATTTT. Residues: CASSRGGTLSGNTIYF. Using reference TRBV19 and TRBJ1-3 for the parts outside the CDR3, the full variable domain is DGGITQSPKYLFRKEGQNVTLSCEQNLNHDAMYWYRQDPGQGLRLIYYSQIVNDFQKGDIAEGYSVSREKKESFPLTVTSAQKNPTAFYLCASSRGGTLSGNTIYFGEGSWLTVV.